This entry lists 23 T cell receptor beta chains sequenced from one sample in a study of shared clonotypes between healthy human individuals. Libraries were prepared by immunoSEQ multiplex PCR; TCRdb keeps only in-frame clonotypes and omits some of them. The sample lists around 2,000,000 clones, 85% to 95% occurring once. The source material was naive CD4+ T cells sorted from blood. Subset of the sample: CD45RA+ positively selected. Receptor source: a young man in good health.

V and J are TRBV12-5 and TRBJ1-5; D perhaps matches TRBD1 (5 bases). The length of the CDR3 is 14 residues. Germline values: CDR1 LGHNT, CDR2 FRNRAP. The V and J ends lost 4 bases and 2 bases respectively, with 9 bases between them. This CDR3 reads CASGSQGGNQPQHF. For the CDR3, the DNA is TGTGCTAGTGGTTCCCAGGGAGGCAATCAGCCCCAGCATTTT.

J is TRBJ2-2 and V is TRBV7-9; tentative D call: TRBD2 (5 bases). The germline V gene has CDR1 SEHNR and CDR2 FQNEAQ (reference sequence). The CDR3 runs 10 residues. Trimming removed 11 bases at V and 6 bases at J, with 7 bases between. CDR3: CAPGAGELFF. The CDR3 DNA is TGTGCCCCCGGGGCCGGGGAGCTGTTTTTT.

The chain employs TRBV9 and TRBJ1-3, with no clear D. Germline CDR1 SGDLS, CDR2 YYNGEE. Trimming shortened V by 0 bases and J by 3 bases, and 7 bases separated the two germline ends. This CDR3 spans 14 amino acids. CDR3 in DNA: TGTGCCAGCAGCGTAGAGTTAAATGGAAACACCATATATTTT. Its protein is CASSVELNGNTIYF.

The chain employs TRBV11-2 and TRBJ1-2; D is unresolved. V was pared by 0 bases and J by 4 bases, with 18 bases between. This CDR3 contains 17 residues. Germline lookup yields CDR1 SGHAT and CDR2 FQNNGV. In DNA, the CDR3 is TGTGCCAGCAGCTTAGATGGCCGGGCCGAAAACTTCTATGGCTACACCTTC. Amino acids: CASSLDGRAENFYGYTF.

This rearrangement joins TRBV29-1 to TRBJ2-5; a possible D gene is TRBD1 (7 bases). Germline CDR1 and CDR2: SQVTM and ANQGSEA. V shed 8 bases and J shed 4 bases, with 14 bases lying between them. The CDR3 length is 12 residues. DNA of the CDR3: TGCAGCTTCGGAGGGGGCGGAGAGACCCAGTACTTC. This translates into CSFGGGGETQYF.

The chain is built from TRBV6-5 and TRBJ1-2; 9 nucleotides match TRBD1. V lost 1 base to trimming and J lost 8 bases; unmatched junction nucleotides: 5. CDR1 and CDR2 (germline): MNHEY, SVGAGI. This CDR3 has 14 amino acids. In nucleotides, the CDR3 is TGTGCCAGCAGTTACTACAGGGGGCAGGGCGGCTACACCTTC. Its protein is CASSYYRGQGGYTF.

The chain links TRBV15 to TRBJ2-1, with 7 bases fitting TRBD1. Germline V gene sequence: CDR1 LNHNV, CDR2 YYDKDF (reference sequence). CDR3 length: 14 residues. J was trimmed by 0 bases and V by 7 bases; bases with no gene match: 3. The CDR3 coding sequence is TGTGCCACCACCCGGGACAGCTCCTACAATGAGCAGTTCTTC. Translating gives CATTRDSSYNEQFF.

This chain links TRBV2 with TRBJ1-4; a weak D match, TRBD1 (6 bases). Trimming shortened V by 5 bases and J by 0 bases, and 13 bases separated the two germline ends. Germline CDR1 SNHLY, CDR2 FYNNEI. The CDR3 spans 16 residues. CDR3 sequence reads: CASSLPDSATNEKLFF. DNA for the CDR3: TGTGCCAGCAGTCTCCCGGACAGTGCAACTAATGAAAAACTGTTTTTT.

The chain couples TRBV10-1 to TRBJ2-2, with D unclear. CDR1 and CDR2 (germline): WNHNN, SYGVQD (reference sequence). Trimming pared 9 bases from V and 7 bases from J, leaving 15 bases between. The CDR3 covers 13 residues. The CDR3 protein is CASSRFVIGELFF. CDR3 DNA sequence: TGCGCCAGTTCTCGCTTTGTTATCGGGGAGCTGTTTTTT.

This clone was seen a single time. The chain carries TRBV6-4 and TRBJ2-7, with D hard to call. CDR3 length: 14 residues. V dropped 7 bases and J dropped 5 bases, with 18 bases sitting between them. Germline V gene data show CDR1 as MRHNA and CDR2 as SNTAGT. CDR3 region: CASKVWAYSDEQYF. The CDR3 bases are TGTGCCAGCAAGGTTTGGGCTTATTCCGACGAGCAGTACTTC.

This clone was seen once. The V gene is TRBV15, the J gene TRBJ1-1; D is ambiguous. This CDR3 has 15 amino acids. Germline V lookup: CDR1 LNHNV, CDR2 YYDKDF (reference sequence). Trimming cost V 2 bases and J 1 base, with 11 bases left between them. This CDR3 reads CATSRLELTNTEAFF. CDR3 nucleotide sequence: TGTGCCACCAGCAGACTAGAGCTAACGAACACTGAAGCTTTCTTT.

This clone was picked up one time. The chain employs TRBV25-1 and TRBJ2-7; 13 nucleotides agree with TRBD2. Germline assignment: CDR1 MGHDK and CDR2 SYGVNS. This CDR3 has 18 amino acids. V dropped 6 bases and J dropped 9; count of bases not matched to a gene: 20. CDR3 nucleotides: TGTGCCAGCAGCTCGGGGCAGGTCAGACTAGCGGGAGGTGCGGGGCAGTACTTC. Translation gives CASSSGQVRLAGGAGQYF.

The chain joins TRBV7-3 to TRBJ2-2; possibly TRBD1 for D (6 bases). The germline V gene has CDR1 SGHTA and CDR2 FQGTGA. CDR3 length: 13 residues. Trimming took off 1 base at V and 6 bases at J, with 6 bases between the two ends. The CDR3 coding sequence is TGTGCCAGCAGCTTAAACAGGGCCGGGGAGCTGTTTTTT. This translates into CASSLNRAGELFF.

CDR3 sequence reads: CASSQDKGTPQHF. CDR3 sequence (DNA): TGCGCCAGCAGCCAAGATAAAGGGACACCCCAGCATTTT. The chain is built from TRBV4-3 and TRBJ1-5; D may be TRBD1 (6 bases). Looked up from germline, CDR1 is LGHNA and CDR2 is YSLEER. Trimming took off 0 bases at V and 10 bases at J, with 10 bases between the two ends. The length of the CDR3 is 13 residues.

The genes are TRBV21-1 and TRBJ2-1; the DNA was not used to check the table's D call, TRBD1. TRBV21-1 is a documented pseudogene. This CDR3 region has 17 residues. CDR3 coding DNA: TGTGCCAGCAGCAACTCGACAGGGCAATTCGCCTACAATGAGCAGTTCTTC. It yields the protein CASSNSTGQFAYNEQFF.

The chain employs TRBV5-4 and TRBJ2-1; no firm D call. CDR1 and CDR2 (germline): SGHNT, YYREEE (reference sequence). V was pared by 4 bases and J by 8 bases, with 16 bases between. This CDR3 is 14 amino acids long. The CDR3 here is CASSPLEAGDEQFF. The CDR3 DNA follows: TGTGCCAGCAGCCCCCTGGAAGCTGGGGATGAGCAGTTCTTC.

CDR3 nucleotide sequence: TGTGCCAGCAGTTACTCCAAAAGTTCCTATAATTCACCCCTCCACTTT. Its protein is CASSYSKSSYNSPLHF. This chain connects TRBV6-6 to TRBJ1-6; D unclear. V was clipped by 0 bases and J by 1 base, with 7 bases between them. The length of the CDR3 is 16 residues. Germline V lookup: CDR1 MNHNY, CDR2 SVGAGI (reference sequence).

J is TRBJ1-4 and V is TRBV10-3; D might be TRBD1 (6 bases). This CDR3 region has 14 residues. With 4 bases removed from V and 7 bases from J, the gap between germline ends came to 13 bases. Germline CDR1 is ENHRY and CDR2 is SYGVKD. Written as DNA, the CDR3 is TGTGCCATCAGTGGGGGGGGCGAGGCTGAAAAACTGTTTTTT. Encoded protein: CAISGGGEAEKLFF.

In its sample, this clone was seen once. CDR3 DNA: TGCAGCGTTCGCCACAGTGATGTTAACTATGGCTACACCTTC. It translates to CSVRHSDVNYGYTF. The chain links TRBV29-1 to TRBJ1-2, with D unclear. This CDR3 has 14 amino acids. Trimming stripped 5 bases from V and 1 base from J, with 14 bases between. Germline V lookup: CDR1 SQVTM, CDR2 ANQGSEA.

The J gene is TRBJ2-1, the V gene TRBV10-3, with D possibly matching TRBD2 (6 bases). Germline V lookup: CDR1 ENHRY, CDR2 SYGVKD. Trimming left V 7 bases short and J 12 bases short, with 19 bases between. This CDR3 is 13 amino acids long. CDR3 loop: CAITDLATAGQFF. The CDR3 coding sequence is TGTGCCATCACCGATCTAGCGACCGCGGGGCAGTTCTTC.

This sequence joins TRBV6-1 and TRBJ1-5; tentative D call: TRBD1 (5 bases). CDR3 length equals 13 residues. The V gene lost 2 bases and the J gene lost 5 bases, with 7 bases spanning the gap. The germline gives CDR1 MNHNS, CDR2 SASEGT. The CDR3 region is CASSEQGYQPQHF. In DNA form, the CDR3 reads TGTGCCAGCAGTGAACAGGGTTATCAGCCCCAGCATTTT.

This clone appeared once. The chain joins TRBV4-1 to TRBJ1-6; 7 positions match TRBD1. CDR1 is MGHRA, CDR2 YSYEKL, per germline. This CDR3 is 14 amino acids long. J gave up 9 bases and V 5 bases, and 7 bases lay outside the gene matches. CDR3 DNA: TGCGCCAGCAGCAGGGGACAGCGAATTTCACCCCTCCACTTT. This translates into CASSRGQRISPLHF.

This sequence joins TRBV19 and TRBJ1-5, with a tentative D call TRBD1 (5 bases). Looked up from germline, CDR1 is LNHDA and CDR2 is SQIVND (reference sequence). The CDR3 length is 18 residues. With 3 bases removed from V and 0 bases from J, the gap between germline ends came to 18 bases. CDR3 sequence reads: CASSMSPGRAYSNQPQHF. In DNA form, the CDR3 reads TGTGCCAGTAGTATGTCCCCGGGACGGGCATATAGCAATCAGCCCCAGCATTTT. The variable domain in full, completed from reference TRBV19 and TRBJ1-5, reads DGGITQSPKYLFRKEGQNVTLSCEQNLNHDAMYWYRQDPGQGLRLIYYSQIVNDFQKGDIAEGYSVSREKKESFPLTVTSAQKNPTAFYLCASSMSPGRAYSNQPQHFGDGTRLSIL.